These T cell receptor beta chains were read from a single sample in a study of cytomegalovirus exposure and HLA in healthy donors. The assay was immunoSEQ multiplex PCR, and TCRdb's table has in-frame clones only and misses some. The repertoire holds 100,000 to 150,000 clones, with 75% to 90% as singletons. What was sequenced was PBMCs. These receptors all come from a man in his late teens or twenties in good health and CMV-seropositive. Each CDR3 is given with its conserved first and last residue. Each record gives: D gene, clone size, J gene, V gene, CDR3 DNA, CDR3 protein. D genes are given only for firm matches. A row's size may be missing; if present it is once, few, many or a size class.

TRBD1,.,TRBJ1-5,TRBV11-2,TGTGCCAGCAGCACGGGACAGTCAAATCAGCCCCAGCATTTT,CASSTGQSNQPQHF
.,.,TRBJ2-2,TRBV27,TGTGCCAGCAGTTTTCTTAGCGGAGCGAACACCGGGGAGCTGTTTTTT,CASSFLSGANTGELFF
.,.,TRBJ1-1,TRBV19,TGTGCCAGTAGGAGCCCGCCCCGCAGGACAGCCGGGAACACTGAAGCTTTCTTT,CASRSPPRRTAGNTEAFF
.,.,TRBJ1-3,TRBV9,TGTGCCAGCAGCGCTAGGGGAACGGAAAACACCATATATTTT,CASSARGTENTIYF
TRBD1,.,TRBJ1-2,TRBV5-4,TGTGCCAGCAGCTCGACAGGGGAATATGGCTACACCTTC,CASSSTGEYGYTF
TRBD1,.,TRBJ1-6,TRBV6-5,TGTGCCAGCAATGGACAGGGTGGTCGATCACCCCTCCACTTT,CASNGQGGRSPLHF
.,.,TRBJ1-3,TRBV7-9,TGTGCCAGCAGCTTAGCTGACTTTGGAAACACCATATATTTT,CASSLADFGNTIYF
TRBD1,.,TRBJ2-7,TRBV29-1,TGCAGCGTTGAGGACAGGGAGGACGAGCAGTACTTC,CSVEDREDEQYF
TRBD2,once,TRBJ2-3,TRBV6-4,TGTGCCAGCAGCGTTACTAGCGGGGGTGGAGATACGCAGTATTTT,CASSVTSGGGDTQYF
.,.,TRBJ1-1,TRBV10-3,TGTGCCATCAAGGGTCCCCGGGAGGACACTGAAGCTTTCTTT,CAIKGPREDTEAFF
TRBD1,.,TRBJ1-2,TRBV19,TGTGCCAGTAGTATCCAGGGGGCTAACTATGGCTACACCTTC,CASSIQGANYGYTF
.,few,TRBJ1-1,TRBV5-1,TGCGCCAGCAGCCCGGGAGGAGTTCTCGCGAACACTGAAGCTTTCTTT,CASSPGGVLANTEAFF
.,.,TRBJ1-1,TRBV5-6,TGTGCCAGCAGCTTGGGGCCCCGAGGGGGAGTGGGGTATGGTGCTGAAGCTTTCTTT,CASSLGPRGGVGYGAEAFF
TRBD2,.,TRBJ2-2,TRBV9,TGTGCCAGCAGCGTCAGCGGGGGGGCGGGAAACACCGGGGAGCTGTTTTTT,CASSVSGGAGNTGELFF
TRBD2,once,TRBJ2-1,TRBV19,TGTGCCAGTAGACCTAGCGGGGTTAGCTCCTACAATGAGCAGTTCTTC,CASRPSGVSSYNEQFF
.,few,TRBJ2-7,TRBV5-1,TGCGCCAGCAGCTTGGAACCGGGTAAGACCTACGAGCAGTACTTC,CASSLEPGKTYEQYF
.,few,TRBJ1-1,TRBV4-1,TGCGCCAGCAGCCGGCAAGGGGGCACTGAAGCTTTCTTT,CASSRQGGTEAFF
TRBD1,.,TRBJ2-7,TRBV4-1,TGCGCCAGCAGCCAAGGGGACAGTGACTACTACGAGCAGTACTTC,CASSQGDSDYYEQYF
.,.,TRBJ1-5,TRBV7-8,TGTGCCAGCAGCTTAGGTCCTTCTCAGCCCCAGCATTTT,CASSLGPSQPQHF
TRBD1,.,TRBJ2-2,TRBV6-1,TGTGCCAGCAGTGAATGGGACAGCGATATGACCGGGGAGCTGTTTTTT,CASSEWDSDMTGELFF
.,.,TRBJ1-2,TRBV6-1,TGTGCCAGCACCTCACGCGACAGCAACTATGGCTACACCTTC,CASTSRDSNYGYTF
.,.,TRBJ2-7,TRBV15,TGTGCCACCAGCAATGGGCAGAATTACGAGCAGTACTTC,CATSNGQNYEQYF
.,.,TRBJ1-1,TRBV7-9,TGTGCCAGCAGCTTAGCGCATCAGGATGAGGCTTTCTTT,CASSLAHQDEAFF
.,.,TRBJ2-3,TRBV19,TGTGCCAGTAGTATATCTGGGGCCTCTAGCACAGATACGCAGTATTTT,CASSISGASSTDTQYF
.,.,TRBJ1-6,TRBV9,TGTGCCAGTAGCGTAGCTCAGGGTAATTCACCCCTCCACTTT,CASSVAQGNSPLHF
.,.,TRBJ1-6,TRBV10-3,TGTGCCATCAGTGCCAGGCCACAGGATTCACCCCTCCACTTT,CAISARPQDSPLHF
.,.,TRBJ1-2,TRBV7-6,TGTGCCAGCAGCCCGGACGGACTGTACACCTTC,CASSPDGLYTF
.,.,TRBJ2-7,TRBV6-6,TGTGCCGGGGGGGACACAAAGTACGAGCAGTACTTC,CAGGDTKYEQYF
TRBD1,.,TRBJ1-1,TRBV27,TGTGCCAGCAGTAAAAGACAGGGTCCGAACACTGAAGCTTTCTTT,CASSKRQGPNTEAFF
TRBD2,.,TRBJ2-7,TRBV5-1,TGCGCCAGCAGCCCTAGCGGGCCGTCCAGCGAGCAGTACTTC,CASSPSGPSSEQYF
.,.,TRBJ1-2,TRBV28,TGTGCCAGCTTCGGCGGCCCGCCGGCGGGGGGCTACACCTTC,CASFGGPPAGGYTF
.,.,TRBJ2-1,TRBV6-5,TGTGCCAGCAGTTACACTCAGGGATTGGGTGAGCAGTTCTTC,CASSYTQGLGEQFF
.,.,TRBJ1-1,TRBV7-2,TGTGCCAGCAGCTCTACAGGGCGGGTGATAAGGAACACTGAAGCTTTCTTT,CASSSTGRVIRNTEAFF